Listed here are 2 T cell receptor beta chains from one sample, sequenced in a study of beta chain features in type 1 diabetes. The entirety of the isolated RNA underwent reverse transcription, so expressed TCRB transcripts were sequenced. Here immunoSEQ multiplex PCR was the method, and the copy in TCRdb shows in-frame clones only, minus some. The sample contains 810,000 or so clones, about a sixth of which appear only once. Sample: naive CD4+ T cells from blood. The receptors stem from a woman between 18 and 29 years old in good health.

The chain joins TRBV7-3 to TRBJ2-2; unclear D gene. Trimming took 1 base from V and 6 from J, leaving 6 bases between them. Germline CDR1 reads SGHTA; CDR2 reads FQGTGA. CDR3 length: 13 residues. The CDR3 DNA reads as TGTGCCAGCAGCTTAAACTTAGCCGGGGAGCTGTTTTTT. Its translation is CASSLNLAGELFF.

The rearrangement links TRBV7-3 to TRBJ2-5; possibly TRBD2 for D (5 bases). Germline lookup yields CDR1 SGHTA and CDR2 FQGTGA. Between the trimmed V and J ends, which lost 4 bases and 4 bases, there was a span of 13 bases. The CDR3 has 14 residues. CDR3: CASSSIGGRETQYF. For the CDR3, the DNA is TGTGCCAGCAGCTCGATAGGAGGCCGAGAGACCCAGTACTTC.